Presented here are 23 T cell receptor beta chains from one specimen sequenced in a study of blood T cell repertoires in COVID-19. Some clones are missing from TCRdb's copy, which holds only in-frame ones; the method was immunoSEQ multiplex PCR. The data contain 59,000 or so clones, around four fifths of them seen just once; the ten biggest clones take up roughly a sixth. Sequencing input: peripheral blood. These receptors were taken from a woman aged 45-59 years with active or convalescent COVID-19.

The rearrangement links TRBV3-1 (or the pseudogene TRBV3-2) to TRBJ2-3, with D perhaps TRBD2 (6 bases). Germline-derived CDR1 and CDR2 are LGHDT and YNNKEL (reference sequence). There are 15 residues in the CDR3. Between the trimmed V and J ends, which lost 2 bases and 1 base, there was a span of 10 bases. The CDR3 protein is CASSQPSGGTDTQYF. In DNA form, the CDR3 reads TGTGCCAGCAGCCAACCTTCGGGAGGCACAGATACGCAGTATTTT.

Written as DNA, the CDR3 is TGTGCCAGCAGCCCCTCCGGGACAGGGCCCTACGAGCAGTACTTC. Amino acid sequence: CASSPSGTGPYEQYF. V is TRBV9 and J is TRBJ2-7; 9 bases map to TRBD1. The CDR3 covers 15 residues. Losses at the gene ends were 4 bases for V and 2 bases for J; bases not matched to a gene: 7. The germline gives CDR1 SGDLS, CDR2 YYNGEE.

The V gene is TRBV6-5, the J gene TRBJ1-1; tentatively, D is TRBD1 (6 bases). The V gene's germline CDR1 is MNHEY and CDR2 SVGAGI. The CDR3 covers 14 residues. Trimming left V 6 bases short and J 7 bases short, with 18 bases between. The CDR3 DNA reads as TGTGCCAGCAGCCGCCGACCCGAACAGGGTGAAGCTTTCTTT. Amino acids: CASSRRPEQGEAFF.

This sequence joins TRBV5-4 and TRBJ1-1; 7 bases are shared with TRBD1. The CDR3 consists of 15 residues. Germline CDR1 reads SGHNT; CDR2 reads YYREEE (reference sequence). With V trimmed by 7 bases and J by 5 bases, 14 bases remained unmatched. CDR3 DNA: TGTGCCAGCGGATCACAGGGGCTCTCCGGTACTGAAGCTTTCTTT. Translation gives CASGSQGLSGTEAFF.

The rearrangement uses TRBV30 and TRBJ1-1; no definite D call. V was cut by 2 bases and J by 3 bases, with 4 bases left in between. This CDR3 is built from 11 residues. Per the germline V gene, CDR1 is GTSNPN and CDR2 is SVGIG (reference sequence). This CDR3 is CAWSRDTEAFF. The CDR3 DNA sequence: TGTGCCTGGAGTAGAGACACTGAAGCTTTCTTT.

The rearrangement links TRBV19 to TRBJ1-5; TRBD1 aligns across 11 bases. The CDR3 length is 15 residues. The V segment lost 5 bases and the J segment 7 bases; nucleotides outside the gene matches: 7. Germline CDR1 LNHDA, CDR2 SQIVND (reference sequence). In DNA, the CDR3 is TGTGCCAGTAGTCTCGGGACAGGGGGAGACCAGCCCCAGCATTTT. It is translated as CASSLGTGGDQPQHF.

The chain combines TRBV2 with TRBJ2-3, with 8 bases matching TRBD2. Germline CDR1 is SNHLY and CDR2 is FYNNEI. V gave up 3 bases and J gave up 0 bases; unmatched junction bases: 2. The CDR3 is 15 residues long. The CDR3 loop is CASSDSGISTDTQYF. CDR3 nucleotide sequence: TGTGCCAGCAGTGATAGCGGGATAAGCACAGATACGCAGTATTTT. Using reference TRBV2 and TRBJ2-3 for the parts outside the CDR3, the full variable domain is EPEVTQTPSHQVTQMGQEVILRCVPISNHLYFYWYRQILGQKVEFLVSFYNNEISEKSEIFDDQFSVERPDGSNFTLKIRSTKLEDSAMYFCASSDSGISTDTQYFGPGTRLTVL.

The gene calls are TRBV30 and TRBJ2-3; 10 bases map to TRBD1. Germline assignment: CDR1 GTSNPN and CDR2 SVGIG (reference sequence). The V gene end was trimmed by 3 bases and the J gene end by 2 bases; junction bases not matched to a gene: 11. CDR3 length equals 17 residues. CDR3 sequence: CAWSPGWDRGPTDTQYF. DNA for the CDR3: TGTGCCTGGAGCCCCGGGTGGGACAGGGGACCCACAGATACGCAGTATTTT.

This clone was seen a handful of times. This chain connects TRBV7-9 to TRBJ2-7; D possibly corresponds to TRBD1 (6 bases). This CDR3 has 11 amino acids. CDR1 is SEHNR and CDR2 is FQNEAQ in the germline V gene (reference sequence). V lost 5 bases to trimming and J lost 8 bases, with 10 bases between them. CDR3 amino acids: CASSQDRQQYF. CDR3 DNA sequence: TGTGCCAGCAGCCAGGACAGACAGCAGTACTTC.

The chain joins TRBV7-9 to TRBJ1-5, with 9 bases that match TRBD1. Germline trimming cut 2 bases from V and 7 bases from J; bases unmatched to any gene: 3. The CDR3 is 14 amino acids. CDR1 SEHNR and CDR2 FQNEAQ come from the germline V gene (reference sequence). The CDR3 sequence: CASSLPGQGQPQHF. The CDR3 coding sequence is TGTGCCAGCAGCTTACCGGGACAGGGACAGCCCCAGCATTTT.

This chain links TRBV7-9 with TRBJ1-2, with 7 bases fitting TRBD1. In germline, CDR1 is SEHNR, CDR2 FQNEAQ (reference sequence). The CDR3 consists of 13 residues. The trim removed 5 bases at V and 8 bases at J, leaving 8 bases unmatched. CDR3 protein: CASSPAGTEGYTF. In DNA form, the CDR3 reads TGTGCCAGCAGCCCTGCGGGGACAGAAGGCTACACCTTC.

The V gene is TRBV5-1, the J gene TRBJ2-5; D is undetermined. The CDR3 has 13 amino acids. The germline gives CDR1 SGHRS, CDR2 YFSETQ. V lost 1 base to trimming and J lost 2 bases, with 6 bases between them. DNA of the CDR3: TGCGCCAGCAGCTTGTTTTTACAAGAGACCCAGTACTTC. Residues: CASSLFLQETQYF.

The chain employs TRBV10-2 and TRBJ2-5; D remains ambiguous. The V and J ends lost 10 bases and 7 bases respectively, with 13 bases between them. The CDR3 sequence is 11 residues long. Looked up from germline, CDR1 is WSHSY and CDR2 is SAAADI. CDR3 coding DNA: TGCGCCACCCTCCCCCCCGGGACCCAGTACTTC. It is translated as CATLPPGTQYF.

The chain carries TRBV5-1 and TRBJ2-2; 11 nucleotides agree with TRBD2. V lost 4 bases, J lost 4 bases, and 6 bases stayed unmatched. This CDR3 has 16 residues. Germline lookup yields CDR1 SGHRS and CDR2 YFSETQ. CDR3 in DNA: TGCGCCAGCAGCATCCTAGCGGGAGGAATCACCGGGGAGCTGTTTTTT. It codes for CASSILAGGITGELFF.

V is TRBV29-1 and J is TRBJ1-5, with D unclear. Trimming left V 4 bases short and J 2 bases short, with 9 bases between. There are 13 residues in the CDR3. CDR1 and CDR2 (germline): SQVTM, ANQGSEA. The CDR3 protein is CSVATMGNQPQHF. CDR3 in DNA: TGCAGCGTTGCGACAATGGGCAATCAGCCCCAGCATTTT.

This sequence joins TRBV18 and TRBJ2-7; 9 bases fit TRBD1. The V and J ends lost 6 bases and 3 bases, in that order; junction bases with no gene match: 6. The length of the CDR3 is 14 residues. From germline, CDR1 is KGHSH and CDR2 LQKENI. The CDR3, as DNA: TGTGCCAGCTCTTTCCGGGACAGGGACTACGAGCAGTACTTC. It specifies CASSFRDRDYEQYF. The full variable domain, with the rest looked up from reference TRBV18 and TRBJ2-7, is NAGVMQNPRHLVRRRGQEARLRCSPMKGHSHVYWYRQLPEEGLKFMVYLQKENIIDESGMPKERFSAEFPKEGPSILRIQQVVRGDSAAYFCASSFRDRDYEQYFGPGTRLTVT.

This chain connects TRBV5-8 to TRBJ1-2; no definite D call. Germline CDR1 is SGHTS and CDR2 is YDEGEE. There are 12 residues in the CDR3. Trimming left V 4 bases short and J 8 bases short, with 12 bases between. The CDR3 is CASSAGGVGYTF. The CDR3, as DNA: TGTGCCAGCAGCGCCGGCGGGGTAGGCTACACCTTC.

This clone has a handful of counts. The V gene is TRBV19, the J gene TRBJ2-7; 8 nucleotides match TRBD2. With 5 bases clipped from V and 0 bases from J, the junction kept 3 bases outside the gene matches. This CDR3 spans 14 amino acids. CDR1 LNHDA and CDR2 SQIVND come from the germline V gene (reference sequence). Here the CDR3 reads CASSRSGSSYEQYF. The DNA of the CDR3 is TGTGCCAGTAGTCGCAGCGGGAGCTCCTACGAGCAGTACTTC. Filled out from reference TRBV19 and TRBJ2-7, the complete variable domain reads DGGITQSPKYLFRKEGQNVTLSCEQNLNHDAMYWYRQDPGQGLRLIYYSQIVNDFQKGDIAEGYSVSREKKESFPLTVTSAQKNPTAFYLCASSRSGSSYEQYFGPGTRLTVT.

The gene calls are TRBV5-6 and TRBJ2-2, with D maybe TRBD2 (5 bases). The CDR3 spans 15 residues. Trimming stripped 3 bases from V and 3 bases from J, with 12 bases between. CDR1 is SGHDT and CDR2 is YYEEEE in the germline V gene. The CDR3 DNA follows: TGTGCCAGCAGCTCGGGAAGAGGATACACCGGGGAGCTGTTTTTT. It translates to CASSSGRGYTGELFF.

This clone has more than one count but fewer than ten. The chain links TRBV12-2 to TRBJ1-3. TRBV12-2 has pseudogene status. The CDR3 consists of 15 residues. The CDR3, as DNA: TGTGCAAGTCGCTTAGGACGAGGGTCCGGAAACACCATATATTTT. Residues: CASRLGRGSGNTIYF.

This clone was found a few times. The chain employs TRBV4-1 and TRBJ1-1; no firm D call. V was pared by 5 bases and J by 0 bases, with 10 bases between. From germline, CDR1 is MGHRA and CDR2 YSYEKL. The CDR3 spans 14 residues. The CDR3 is CASSWESVNTEAFF. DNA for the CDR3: TGCGCCAGCAGCTGGGAGTCCGTGAACACTGAAGCTTTCTTT.

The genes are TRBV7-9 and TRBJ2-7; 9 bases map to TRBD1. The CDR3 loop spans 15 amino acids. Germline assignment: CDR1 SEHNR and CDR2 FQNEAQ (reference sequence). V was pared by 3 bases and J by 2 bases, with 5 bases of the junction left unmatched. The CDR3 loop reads CASSLGQGPTYEQYF. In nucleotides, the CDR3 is TGTGCCAGCAGCTTGGGACAGGGCCCTACCTACGAGCAGTACTTC.

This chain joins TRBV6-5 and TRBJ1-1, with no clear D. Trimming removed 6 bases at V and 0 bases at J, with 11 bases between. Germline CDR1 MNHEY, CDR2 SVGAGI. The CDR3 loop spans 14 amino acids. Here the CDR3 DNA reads TGTGCCAGCAGGGTGGACTACGTGAACACTGAAGCTTTCTTT. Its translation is CASRVDYVNTEAFF.